Given below is one TCR beta chain in context. What it binds is not known. The data belong to a study of blood T cells in healthy people across ages. Alongside a J-beta primer mix, a sample-barcoded 5' primer served in a second PCR lasting roughly 7 to 11 cycles. TCRdb re-derived calls from the 5' RACE reads in MiXCR, one entry per CDR3 protein. The sample shows 980,000 or so distinct CDR3 sequences, around 49% of them seen only once. The donors, all healthy, were Caucasians living in Russia, aged about 6 to 90. Samples each yielded at least 5.5 micrograms of total RNA. Germline CDR1 SGHVS, CDR2 FQNEAQ. This CDR3 spans 15 amino acids. J was trimmed by 6 bases and V by 0 bases; bases with no gene match: 2. The study, taken as a whole, reports: There were more naive CD4+ cells and higher diversity in long-lived donors than in aged donors. Donor CMV infection status was unknown, possibly confounding age-related changes in expanded clonotypes.

This clonotype originated in a man aged 25-45 years in good health. V gene TRBV7-8 combines with J gene TRBJ1-6; 7 bases map to TRBD1. Sequenced material: blood. The CDR3 sequence is CASSLAGQINSPLHF. The CDR3 DNA reads as TGTGCCAGCAGCTTAGCGGGACAGATTAATTCACCCCTCCACTTT.